This is a list of T cell receptor beta chains from one sample in a study of blood T cell repertoires in COVID-19. Produced via immunoSEQ multiplex PCR; TCRdb's table is partial and in-frame only. The data show about 300,000 clones, around 80% seen once. Material for sequencing was peripheral blood. The origin of the receptors is a woman aged 45-60 years with acute or convalescent COVID-19. The conserved cysteine and the conserved F or W are not part of the CDR3 here. Expanded clones get a size class; other rows say once, few or many, or leave the size out.

clone_size j_call v_call cdr3_aa
- TRBJ1-5 TRBV7-2 ATGSGGTGHNQPQH
- TRBJ2-3 TRBV5-8 ATSWTGTDTQY
- TRBJ1-6 TRBV7-9 ASSLVGQGDSPLH
- TRBJ2-5 TRBV7-8 ASSPRGDGETQY
- TRBJ2-3 TRBV6-5 ASSRLAGMDTQY
- TRBJ2-1 TRBV14 ASSRREGNYNEQF
- TRBJ1-1 TRBV12-3/TRBV12-4 ASSLGGNTEAF
- TRBJ2-1 TRBV14 ASSWGLAGGLYNEQF
- TRBJ2-1 TRBV3-1/TRBV3-2 ASSQVTGSYNEQF
- TRBJ2-1 TRBV24-1 ATSDWTSGTNEQF
- TRBJ2-1 TRBV7-9 ASSPRGSNEQF
- TRBJ2-3 TRBV7-9 ASSFSYTDTQY
- TRBJ2-3 TRBV30 AWSGLSSGGRYTQY
- TRBJ1-1 TRBV2 ASSLRGGDTEAF
- TRBJ2-5 TRBV5-1 ASSLGLAGGQETQY
- TRBJ1-2 TRBV29-1 SVLAYGYT
- TRBJ2-1 TRBV7-9 ASSLAPAGGILYNEQF
- TRBJ2-3 TRBV18 ASSPLLDTQY
- TRBJ2-3 TRBV7-9 ASSSTLAGSTDTQY
- TRBJ1-3 TRBV2 AGRPQGDSGNTIY
- TRBJ2-5 TRBV4-2 ASSFGLAGGLGETQY
- TRBJ1-6 TRBV30 AWTQGSVRNSPLH
- TRBJ1-1 TRBV6-5 ASSYSFQGYTEAF
once TRBJ2-1 TRBV5-6 ASSGRKRDGSSYNEQF
- TRBJ2-5 TRBV10-3 AISDTLAGAETQY
once TRBJ1-2 TRBV27 ARQGKTYGYT
- TRBJ2-7 TRBV19 ASSKGLAGGYEQY
once TRBJ1-1 TRBV27 ASSSYRGENTEAF
- TRBJ1-6 TRBV28 ASRSGQGVGSPLH